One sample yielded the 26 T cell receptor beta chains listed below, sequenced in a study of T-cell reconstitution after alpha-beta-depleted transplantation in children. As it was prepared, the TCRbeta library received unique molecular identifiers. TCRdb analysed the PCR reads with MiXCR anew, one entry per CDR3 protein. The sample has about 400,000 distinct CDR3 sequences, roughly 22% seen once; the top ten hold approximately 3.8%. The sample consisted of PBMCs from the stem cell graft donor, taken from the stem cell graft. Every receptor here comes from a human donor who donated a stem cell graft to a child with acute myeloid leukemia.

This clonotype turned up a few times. CDR3 nucleotides: TGCAGCGTTGAGCGCCTACTAAACCGCAATGAGCAGTTCTTC. Its translation: CSVERLLNRNEQFF. The chain has TRBV29-1 and TRBJ2-1; no clear D. Germline-derived CDR1 and CDR2 are SQVTM and ANQGSEA. The CDR3 totals 14 residues. Trimming left V 3 bases short and J 6 bases short, with 15 bases between.

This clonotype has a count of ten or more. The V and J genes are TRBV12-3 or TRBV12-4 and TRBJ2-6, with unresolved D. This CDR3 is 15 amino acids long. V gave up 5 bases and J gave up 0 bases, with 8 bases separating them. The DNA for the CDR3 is TGTGCCAGCAGTCCTATTCTCTCTGGGGCCAACGTCCTGACTTTC. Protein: CASSPILSGANVLTF.

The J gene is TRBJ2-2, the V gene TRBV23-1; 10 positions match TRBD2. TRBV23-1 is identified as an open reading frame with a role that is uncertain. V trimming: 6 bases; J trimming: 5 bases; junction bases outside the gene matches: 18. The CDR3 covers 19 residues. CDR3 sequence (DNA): TGCGCCAGCAGAAAGGCTTTCCGAAGCGGGAGGGCTCGAACCGGGGAGCTGTTTTTT. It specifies CASRKAFRSGRARTGELFF.

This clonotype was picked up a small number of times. This chain's CDR3 is CASSPLLIGNIQYF. The CDR3 DNA follows: TGTGCCAGCAGCCCCCTCCTCATAGGGAACATTCAGTACTTC. The rearrangement uses TRBV11-2 and TRBJ2-4; D ambiguous. This CDR3 region has 14 residues. Germline-derived CDR1 and CDR2 are SGHAT and FQNNGV. V shed 5 bases and J shed 7 bases, with 15 bases lying between them.

CDR3 sequence reads: CASSLGLAGNEQFF. DNA for the CDR3: TGTGCCAGCAGCTTAGGGCTAGCGGGAAATGAGCAGTTCTTC. This chain links TRBV7-9 with TRBJ2-1; 9 nucleotides line up with TRBD2. Germline loops: CDR1 SEHNR, CDR2 FQNEAQ (reference sequence). The length of the CDR3 is 14 residues. Trimming cost V 1 base and J 7 bases; bases outside gene matches: 2.

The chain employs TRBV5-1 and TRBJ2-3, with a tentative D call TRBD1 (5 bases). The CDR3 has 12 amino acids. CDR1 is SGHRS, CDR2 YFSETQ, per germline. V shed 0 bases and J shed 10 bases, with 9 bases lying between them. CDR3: CASSLEGDAQYF. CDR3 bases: TGCGCCAGCAGCTTGGAAGGGGATGCGCAGTATTTT.

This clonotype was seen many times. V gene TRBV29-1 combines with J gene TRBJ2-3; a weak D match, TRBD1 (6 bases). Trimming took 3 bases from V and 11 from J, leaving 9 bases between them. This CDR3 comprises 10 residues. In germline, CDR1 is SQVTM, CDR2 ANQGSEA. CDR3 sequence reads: CSVEEGGQYF. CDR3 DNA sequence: TGCAGCGTTGAGGAAGGGGGGCAGTATTTT.

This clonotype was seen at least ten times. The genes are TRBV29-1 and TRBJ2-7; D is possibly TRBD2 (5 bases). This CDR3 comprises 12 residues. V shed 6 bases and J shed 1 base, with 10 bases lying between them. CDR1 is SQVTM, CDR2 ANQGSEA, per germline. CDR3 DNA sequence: TGCAGCGTCCGGACTTTTTCCTACGAGCAGTACTTC. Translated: CSVRTFSYEQYF.

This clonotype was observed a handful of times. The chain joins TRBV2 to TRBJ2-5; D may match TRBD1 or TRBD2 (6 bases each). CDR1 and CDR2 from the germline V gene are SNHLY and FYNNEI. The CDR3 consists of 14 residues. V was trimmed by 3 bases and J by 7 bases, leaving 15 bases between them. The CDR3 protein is CASSEERVGGTQYF. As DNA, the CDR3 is TGTGCCAGCAGTGAGGAGCGGGTAGGGGGGACCCAGTACTTC.

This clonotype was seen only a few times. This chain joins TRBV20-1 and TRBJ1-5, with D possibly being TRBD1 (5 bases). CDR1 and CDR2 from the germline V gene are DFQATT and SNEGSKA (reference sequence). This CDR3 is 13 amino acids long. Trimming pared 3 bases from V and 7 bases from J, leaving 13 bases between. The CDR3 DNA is TGCAGTGCTAGTGCCCAGGGTGGGCAGCCCCAGCATTTT. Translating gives CSASAQGGQPQHF.

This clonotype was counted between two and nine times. CDR3 DNA sequence: TGTGCCAGCAGTTTAGGGGGATGGGGCGACCCCTACGAGCAGTACTTC. It yields the protein CASSLGGWGDPYEQYF. The chain joins TRBV12-3 or TRBV12-4 to TRBJ2-7, with D perhaps TRBD1 (5 bases). With 1 base removed from V and 2 bases from J, the gap between germline ends came to 15 bases. CDR3 size: 16 residues.

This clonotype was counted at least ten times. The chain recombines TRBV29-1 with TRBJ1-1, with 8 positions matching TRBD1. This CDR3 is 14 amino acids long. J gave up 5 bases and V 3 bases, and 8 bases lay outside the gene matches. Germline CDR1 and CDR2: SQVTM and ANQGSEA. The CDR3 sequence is CSVDRDRSGTEAFF. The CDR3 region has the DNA TGCAGCGTTGACCGGGACAGGTCGGGAACTGAAGCTTTCTTT.

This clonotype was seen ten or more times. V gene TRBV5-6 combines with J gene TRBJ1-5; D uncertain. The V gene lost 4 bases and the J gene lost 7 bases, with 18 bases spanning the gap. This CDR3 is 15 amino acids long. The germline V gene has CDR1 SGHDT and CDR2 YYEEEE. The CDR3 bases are TGTGCCAGCAGCAAGGACCCCCAGGCGAACCAGCCCCAGCATTTT. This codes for CASSKDPQANQPQHF.

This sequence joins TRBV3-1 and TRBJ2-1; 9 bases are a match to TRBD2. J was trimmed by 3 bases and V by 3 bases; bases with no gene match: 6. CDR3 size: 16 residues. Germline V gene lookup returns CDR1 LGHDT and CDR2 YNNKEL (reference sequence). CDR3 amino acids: CASSHRLAENYNEQFF. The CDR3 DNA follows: TGTGCCAGCAGCCACCGACTAGCGGAGAACTACAATGAGCAGTTCTTC.

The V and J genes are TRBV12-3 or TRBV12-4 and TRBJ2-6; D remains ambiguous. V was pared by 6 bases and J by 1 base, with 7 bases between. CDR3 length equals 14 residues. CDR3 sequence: CASRGYSGANVLTF. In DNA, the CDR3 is TGTGCCAGCAGGGGATATTCTGGGGCCAACGTCCTGACTTTC.

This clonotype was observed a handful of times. The CDR3 region has the DNA TGTGCCAGCAGTCGGACTAGTAGAGATGAGCAGTTCTTC. Its translation is CASSRTSRDEQFF. This chain joins TRBV2 and TRBJ2-1, with TRBD2 identical over 7 bases. The CDR3 contains 13 residues. Germline V gene lookup returns CDR1 SNHLY and CDR2 FYNNEI. J was trimmed by 8 bases and V by 5 bases; bases with no gene match: 6.

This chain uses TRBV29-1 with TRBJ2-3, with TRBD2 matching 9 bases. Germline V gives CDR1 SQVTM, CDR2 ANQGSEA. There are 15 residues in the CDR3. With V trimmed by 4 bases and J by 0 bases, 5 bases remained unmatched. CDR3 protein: CSVAWTSESTDTQYF. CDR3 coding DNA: TGCAGCGTTGCTTGGACTAGCGAAAGCACAGATACGCAGTATTTT.

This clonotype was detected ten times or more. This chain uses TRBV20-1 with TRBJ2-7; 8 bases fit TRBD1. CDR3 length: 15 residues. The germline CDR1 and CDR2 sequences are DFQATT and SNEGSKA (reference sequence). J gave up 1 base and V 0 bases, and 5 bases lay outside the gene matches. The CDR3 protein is CSARDFRQGSYEQYF. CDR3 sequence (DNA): TGCAGTGCTAGAGATTTTCGACAGGGGTCCTACGAGCAGTACTTC.

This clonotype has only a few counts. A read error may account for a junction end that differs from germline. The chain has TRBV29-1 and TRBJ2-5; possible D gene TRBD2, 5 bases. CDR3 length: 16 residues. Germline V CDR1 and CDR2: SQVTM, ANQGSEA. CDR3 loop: CSVEGTRAKNQETQYF. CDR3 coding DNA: TGCAGCGTGGAAGGTACTAGGGCAAAGAACCAAGAGACCCAGTACTTC.

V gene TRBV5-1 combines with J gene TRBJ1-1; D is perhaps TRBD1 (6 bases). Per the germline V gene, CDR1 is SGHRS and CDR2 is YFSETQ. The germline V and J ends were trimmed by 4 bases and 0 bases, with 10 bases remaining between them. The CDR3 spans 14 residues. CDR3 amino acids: CASSPGHVNTEAFF. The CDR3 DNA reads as TGCGCCAGCAGCCCGGGACACGTGAACACTGAAGCTTTCTTT.

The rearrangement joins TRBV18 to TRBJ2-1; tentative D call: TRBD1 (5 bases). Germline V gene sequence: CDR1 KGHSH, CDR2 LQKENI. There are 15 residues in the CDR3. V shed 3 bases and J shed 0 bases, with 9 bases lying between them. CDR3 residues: CASSPMGHSYNEQFF. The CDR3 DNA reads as TGTGCCAGCTCACCGATGGGGCACTCCTACAATGAGCAGTTCTTC.

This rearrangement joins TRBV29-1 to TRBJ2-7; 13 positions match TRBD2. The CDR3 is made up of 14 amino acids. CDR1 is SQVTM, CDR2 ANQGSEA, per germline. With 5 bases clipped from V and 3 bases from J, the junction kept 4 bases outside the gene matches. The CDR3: CSVTGLAGVYEQYF. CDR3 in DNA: TGCAGCGTTACCGGACTAGCGGGAGTCTACGAGCAGTACTTC.

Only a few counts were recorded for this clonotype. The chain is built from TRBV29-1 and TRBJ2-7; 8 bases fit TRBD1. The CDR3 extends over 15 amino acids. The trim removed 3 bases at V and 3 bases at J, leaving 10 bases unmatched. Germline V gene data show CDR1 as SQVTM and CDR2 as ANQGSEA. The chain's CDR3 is CSVENRQGKSYEQYF. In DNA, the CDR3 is TGCAGCGTTGAGAACCGACAGGGGAAGAGCTACGAGCAGTACTTC.

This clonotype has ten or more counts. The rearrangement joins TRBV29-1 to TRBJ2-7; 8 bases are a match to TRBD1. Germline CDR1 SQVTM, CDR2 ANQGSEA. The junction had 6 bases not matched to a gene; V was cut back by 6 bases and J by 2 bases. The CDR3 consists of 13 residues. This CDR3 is CSVMTGETYEQYF. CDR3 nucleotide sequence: TGCAGCGTCATGACAGGGGAAACCTACGAGCAGTACTTC.

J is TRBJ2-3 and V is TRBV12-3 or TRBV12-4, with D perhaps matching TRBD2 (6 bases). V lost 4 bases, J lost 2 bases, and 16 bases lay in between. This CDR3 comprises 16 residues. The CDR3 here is CASSWGLVDITDTQYF. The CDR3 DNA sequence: TGTGCCAGCAGTTGGGGACTCGTGGATATCACAGATACGCAGTATTTT.

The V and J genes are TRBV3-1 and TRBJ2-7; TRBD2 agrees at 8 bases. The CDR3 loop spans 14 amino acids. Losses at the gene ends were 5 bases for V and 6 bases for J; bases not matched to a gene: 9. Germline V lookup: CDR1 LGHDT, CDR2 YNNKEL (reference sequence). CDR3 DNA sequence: TGTGCCAGCAGCGACCCGGGACTAGTATTCGAGCAGTACTTC. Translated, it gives CASSDPGLVFEQYF.